A single sample gave rise to the 10 T cell receptor beta chains below, sequenced in a study of T cells in Graves' hyperthyroidism and ophthalmopathy. Amplification of TCR beta CDR3 regions was performed using RNA transcripts as template. The HTBI primer set served for first-round RT-PCR of the TCR CDR3. Each CDR3 protein gets one entry after TCRdb re-called the multiplex PCR reads with MiXCR. This table has some 690,000 distinct CDR3 sequences, 15% to 20% appearing once. The sample consisted of blood. The receptors here all came from a middle-aged man with Graves' hyperthyroidism.

This clonotype showed up just a few times. The CDR3 bases are TGTGCCAGCAGCCAAGACTACCCCTTGCCTCTGGGGTTATACAATGAGCAGTTCTTC. This codes for CASSQDYPLPLGLYNEQFF. The chain has TRBV14 and TRBJ2-1; D is ambiguous. Germline V CDR1 and CDR2: SGHDN, FVKESK. The V and J ends lost 0 bases and 4 bases respectively, with 22 bases between them. The CDR3 is 19 residues long.

This clonotype was observed a few times. The chain is built from TRBV6-1 and TRBJ2-7, with 10 nucleotides matching TRBD1. Germline trimming cut 3 bases from V and 9 bases from J; bases unmatched to any gene: 8. Germline V lookup: CDR1 MNHNS, CDR2 SASEGT. This CDR3 spans 14 amino acids. CDR3 protein: CASSDPGTGARQYF. DNA for the CDR3: TGTGCCAGCAGTGACCCCGGGACAGGGGCGCGGCAGTACTTC.

This clonotype was detected only a few times. The rearrangement links TRBV7-2 to TRBJ2-3; 9 nucleotides align to TRBD1. This CDR3 has 14 residues. In germline, CDR1 is SGHTA, CDR2 FQGNSA. Trimming at V came to 3 bases and at J to 4 bases, leaving 2 bases not matched to a gene. CDR3 residues: CASSFGTGSDTQYF. DNA of the CDR3: TGTGCCAGCAGCTTTGGGACAGGGTCAGATACGCAGTATTTT.

This clonotype was picked up many times. This chain uses TRBV24-1 with TRBJ1-2; D is undetermined. The V gene lost 9 bases and the J gene lost 8 bases, with 12 bases spanning the gap. This CDR3 spans 11 amino acids. CDR1 is KGHDR, CDR2 SFDVKD, per germline. The CDR3 loop reads CATPDARGYTF. DNA of the CDR3: TGTGCCACCCCCGATGCCCGGGGCTACACCTTC.

This clonotype has a count of ten or more. The chain couples TRBV5-1 to TRBJ2-2; D remains ambiguous. This CDR3 has 16 amino acids. V gave up 0 bases and J gave up 5 bases, with 14 bases separating them. Germline V lookup: CDR1 SGHRS, CDR2 YFSETQ. CDR3 DNA sequence: TGCGCCAGCAGCTTGGTAGGCGGAGACGGAACCGGGGAGCTGTTTTTT. Translating gives CASSLVGGDGTGELFF.

This clonotype was counted between two and nine times. This chain joins TRBV28 and TRBJ2-5; 11 bases are shared with TRBD2. Germline CDR1 and CDR2: MDHEN and SYDVKM. The CDR3 totals 16 residues. V shed 3 bases, J shed 2 bases, and the junction held 5 bases outside the gene matches. The chain's CDR3 is CASSLAGLAEQETQYF. DNA for the CDR3: TGTGCCAGCAGTTTGGCGGGACTAGCGGAGCAAGAGACCCAGTACTTC.

The chain couples TRBV12-3 or TRBV12-4 to TRBJ2-5, with TRBD2 identical over 11 bases. CDR3 length: 15 residues. V shed 6 bases and J 4 bases; nucleotides not matched to a gene: 7. The CDR3 region has the DNA TGTGCCAGCAGGGACGGGACTAGCGGCGTAGAGACCCAGTACTTC. Translating gives CASRDGTSGVETQYF.

Note on this clonotype: A much larger clone lies a single base off, so this may be a read error. The chain uses TRBV24-1 and TRBJ2-7, with 9 nucleotides matching TRBD1. The CDR3 is 15 residues long. Germline V gene sequence: CDR1 KGHDR, CDR2 SFDVKD. As DNA, the CDR3 is TGTGCCACCACTGATACCGGGACAGGGTTCTACGAGCAGTACTTC. It encodes CATTDTGTGFYEQYF.

This clonotype was counted at least ten times. The junction departs from germline at one end; a sequencing error may be responsible. The CDR3 protein is CASSIGSSYNEQFF. The CDR3 nucleotides read TGTGCCAGCAGTATTGGGTCCTCCTACAATGAGCAGTTCTTC. This chain connects TRBV19 to TRBJ2-1; D is unresolved. The CDR3 totals 14 residues. The V gene's germline CDR1 is LNHDA and CDR2 SQIVND (reference sequence).

This clonotype was counted ten times or more. The V gene is TRBV27, the J gene TRBJ1-6; D unclear. Trimming cost V 5 bases and J 9 bases, with 11 bases left between them. The length of the CDR3 is 13 residues. Germline V gene lookup returns CDR1 MNHEY and CDR2 SMNVEV (reference sequence). CDR3: CASSKRRTSPLHF. The DNA of the CDR3 is TGTGCCAGCAGTAAGAGAAGGACTTCACCCCTCCACTTT.